A selection of T cell receptor beta chains follows, all from one sample in a study of T cell responses to AZD1222 COVID-19 vaccine. Repertoires were generated with immunoSEQ multiplex PCR, while TCRdb's copy carries only in-frame clones and drops some. The sample includes about 120,000 clones, approximately 90% seen only once; the top ten take 4.5%. Sequencing used peripheral blood, obtained on day 0 of AZD1222 vaccination. These receptors were taken from an adult in good health. CDR3s include the opening cysteine and the closing phenylalanine or tryptophan. The D gene is left open where the match is weak.

j_call,d_call,v_call,cdr3_aa,cdr3_nt
TRBJ1-1,TRBD1,TRBV7-6,CASSDGQGAEAFF,TGTGCCAGCAGCGACGGACAGGGGGCTGAAGCTTTCTTT
TRBJ1-2,NA,TRBV5-6,CASSPPSFYGYTF,TGTGCCAGCAGCCCCCCGAGCTTCTATGGCTACACCTTC
TRBJ1-6,NA,TRBV6-5,CASSLGRQNSPLHF,TGTGCCAGCAGTTTAGGCAGGCAGAATTCACCCCTCCACTTT
TRBJ1-4,NA,TRBV6-5,CASSQTTNEKLFF,TGTGCCAGCAGCCAGACAACTAATGAAAAACTGTTTTTT
TRBJ2-7,NA,TRBV3-1/TRBV3-2,CASSHVSYEQYF,TGTGCCAGCAGCCATGTGTCCTACGAGCAGTACTTC
TRBJ2-1,TRBD2,TRBV6-5,CASSYSTSGAYNEQFF,TGTGCCAGCAGTTACTCGACTAGCGGGGCCTACAATGAGCAGTTCTTC
TRBJ1-2,TRBD1,TRBV19,CASRNRGDNYGYTF,TGTGCCAGTAGGAACAGGGGGGATAACTATGGCTACACCTTC
TRBJ1-1,NA,TRBV7-6,CASSLAWGMNTEAFF,TGTGCCAGCAGCTTAGCGTGGGGGATGAACACTGAAGCTTTCTTT
TRBJ2-3,TRBD2,TRBV3-1/TRBV3-2,CAVSGGVPDTQYF,TGTGCCGTTAGCGGGGGGGTTCCAGATACGCAGTATTTT
TRBJ1-6,NA,TRBV6-6,CAGKDRLNSPLHF,TGTGCCGGTAAAGACAGGTTAAATTCACCCCTCCACTTT
TRBJ2-2,TRBD1,TRBV4-3,CASSQDVRQGAPTGELFF,TGCGCCAGCAGCCAAGATGTGAGACAGGGGGCCCCCACCGGGGAGCTGTTTTTT
TRBJ2-7,NA,TRBV2,CASSEVRGNEQYF,TGTGCCAGCAGTGAAGTCCGGGGAAACGAGCAGTACTTC
TRBJ1-4,TRBD1,TRBV28,CASSFWDREREKLFF,TGTGCCAGCAGTTTCTGGGACAGGGAACGAGAAAAACTGTTTTTT
TRBJ1-2,TRBD1,TRBV7-2,CASSFTGGNYGYTF,TGTGCCAGCAGCTTCACAGGGGGAAACTATGGCTACACCTTC
TRBJ2-7,TRBD1,TRBV29-1,CSVAPTGYEQYF,TGCAGCGTTGCCCCGACAGGGTACGAGCAGTACTTC
TRBJ2-7,NA,TRBV10-3,CAINGESYEQYF,TGTGCCATCAACGGGGAATCCTACGAGCAGTACTTC